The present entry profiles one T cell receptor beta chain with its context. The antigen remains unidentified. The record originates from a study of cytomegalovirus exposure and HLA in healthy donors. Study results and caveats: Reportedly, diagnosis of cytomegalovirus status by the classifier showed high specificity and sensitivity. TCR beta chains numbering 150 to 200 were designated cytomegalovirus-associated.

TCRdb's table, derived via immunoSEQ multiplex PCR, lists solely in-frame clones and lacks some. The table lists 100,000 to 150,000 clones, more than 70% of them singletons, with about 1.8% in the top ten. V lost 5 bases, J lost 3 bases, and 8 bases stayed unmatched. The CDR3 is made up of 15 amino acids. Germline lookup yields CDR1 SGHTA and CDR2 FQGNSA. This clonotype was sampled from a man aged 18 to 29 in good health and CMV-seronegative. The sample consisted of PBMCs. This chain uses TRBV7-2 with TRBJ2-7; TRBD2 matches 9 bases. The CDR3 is CASSDSGGHSYEQYF. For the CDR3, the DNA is TGTGCCAGCAGCGATAGCGGGGGCCATAGCTACGAGCAGTACTTC.